Below, 14 T cell receptor beta chains from the same sample are listed, as sequenced in a study of blood T cell repertoires in COVID-19 (dated by TCRdb to about 2020). Library construction relied on the immunoSEQ multiplex PCR assay. Drawn from immuneACCESS, this table holds only the in-frame rearrangements with V and J called that TCRdb kept. Clones are partly lost; checked studies trace under half to an unresolved V gene and leave the rest unexplained. The sample contains approximately 89,000 clones, about 74% of them found a single time. The ten largest clones capture less than 60% of the sample. The source material was peripheral blood. These receptors originate from a human donor in a cohort sampled during active COVID-19.

The chain is built from TRBV5-5 and TRBJ1-2; D gene ambiguous. Germline CDR1 reads SGHKS; CDR2 reads YYEKEE (reference sequence). The ends were cut back, 4 bases at V and 3 bases at J, with 4 bases in the middle. The length of the CDR3 is 11 residues. Here the CDR3 DNA reads TGTGCCAGCAGCCTAGACTATGGCTACACCTTC. Its translation is CASSLDYGYTF.

The V and J genes are TRBV4-3 and TRBJ1-3; possibly TRBD1 for D (6 bases). V was cut by 0 bases and J by 8 bases, with 14 bases left in between. Germline-derived CDR1 and CDR2 are LGHNA and YSLEER. The CDR3 covers 15 residues. CDR3 sequence reads: CASSQDVTGKDTIYF. In nucleotides, the CDR3 is TGCGCCAGCAGCCAAGATGTTACAGGGAAGGACACCATATATTTT.

The chain uses TRBV19 and TRBJ2-5; D might be TRBD2 (6 bases). The CDR3 covers 13 residues. V was clipped by 5 bases and J by 5 bases, with 12 bases between them. Per germline, CDR1 LNHDA and CDR2 SQIVND (reference sequence). CDR3 loop: CASSPGGRETQYF. The CDR3, as DNA: TGTGCCAGTAGTCCCGGGGGAAGGGAGACCCAGTACTTC.

This chain joins TRBV18 and TRBJ2-3, with D hard to call. The CDR3 is 15 residues long. CDR1 and CDR2 (germline): KGHSH, LQKENI. The V end was cut by 1 base, the J end by 0 bases, with 8 bases between. The CDR3 region is CASSPQATSTDTQYF. The CDR3 DNA is TGTGCCAGCTCACCACAGGCGACTAGCACAGATACGCAGTATTTT.

This clone was recorded once. The CDR3 sequence: CASRAEAARGTQYF. The CDR3 DNA sequence: TGTGCCAGCAGAGCGGAGGCGGCCCGGGGGACCCAGTACTTC. The rearrangement joins TRBV2 to TRBJ2-5; D is possibly TRBD2 (5 bases). The CDR3 extends over 14 amino acids. V was shortened by 6 bases and J by 7 bases, with 18 bases between the two germline ends. Germline CDR1 and CDR2: SNHLY and FYNNEI.

This chain links TRBV4-1 with TRBJ2-2; tentative D call: TRBD2 (5 bases). Germline CDR1 reads MGHRA; CDR2 reads YSYEKL. The CDR3 is 16 residues long. Trimming took off 3 bases at V and 5 bases at J, with 16 bases between the two ends. This CDR3 is CASSHPPGSWTGELFF. CDR3 coding DNA: TGCGCCAGCAGCCACCCCCCGGGGAGCTGGACCGGGGAGCTGTTTTTT.

The DNA of the CDR3 is TGCGCCAGCAGCCAAGCTCCCCTAACTAGGGCGTACCTAAACTATGGCTACACCTTC. This translates into CASSQAPLTRAYLNYGYTF. The chain couples TRBV4-3 to TRBJ1-2; unclear D gene. CDR3 size: 19 residues. Trimming pared 1 base from V and 2 bases from J, leaving 23 bases between. Germline CDR1 and CDR2: LGHNA and YSLEER.

The chain combines TRBV14 with TRBJ2-5, with TRBD2 matching 8 bases. Germline lookup yields CDR1 SGHDN and CDR2 FVKESK. There are 15 residues in the CDR3. V lost 3 bases and J lost 4; bases outside the gene matches: 7. CDR3 residues: CASSHSSGLGETQYF. Written as DNA, the CDR3 is TGTGCCAGCAGCCACTCTAGCGGGTTAGGAGAGACCCAGTACTTC. The full variable domain, its missing parts supplied by reference TRBV14 and TRBJ2-5, is EAGVTQFPSHSVIEKGQTVTLRCDPISGHDNLYWYRRVMGKEIKFLLHFVKESKQDESGMPNNRFLAERTGGTYSTLKVQPAELEDSGVYFCASSHSSGLGETQYFGPGTRLLVL.

This rearrangement joins TRBV18 to TRBJ2-7, with TRBD1 matching over 9 bases. This CDR3 spans 12 amino acids. The germline V gene encodes CDR1 KGHSH and CDR2 LQKENI. Trimming cost V 8 bases and J 5 bases; bases outside gene matches: 4. The CDR3 loop reads CASRQGVDEQYF. Written as DNA, the CDR3 is TGTGCCAGCAGACAGGGGGTGGACGAGCAGTACTTC.

This sequence joins TRBV9 and TRBJ2-1; D remains unclear. Germline CDR1 reads SGDLS; CDR2 reads YYNGEE. V lost 1 base to trimming and J lost 1 base, with 6 bases between them. The CDR3 is made up of 14 amino acids. CDR3 amino acids: CASSVPGSYNEQFF. The DNA of the CDR3 is TGTGCCAGCAGCGTACCAGGTTCCTACAATGAGCAGTTCTTC.

J is TRBJ2-5 and V is TRBV2; 7 bases align to TRBD1. The CDR3 covers 14 residues. Germline assignment: CDR1 SNHLY and CDR2 FYNNEI. The J segment lost 1 base and the V segment lost 6 bases, leaving 5 bases of the junction unmatched. The CDR3 here is CASSVDRSQETQYF. CDR3 coding DNA: TGTGCCAGCAGCGTGGACAGGAGCCAAGAGACCCAGTACTTC.

The chain couples TRBV5-8 to TRBJ2-1, with D perhaps TRBD2 (5 bases). The V gene lost 0 bases and the J gene lost 0 bases, with 10 bases spanning the gap. Germline CDR1 SGHTS, CDR2 YDEGEE. The CDR3 covers 16 residues. The CDR3 sequence is CASSLVAGRSYNEQFF. The DNA for the CDR3 is TGTGCCAGCAGCTTGGTGGCGGGCCGCTCCTACAATGAGCAGTTCTTC.

The rearrangement links TRBV13 to TRBJ2-3; TRBD1 aligns across 9 bases. The V gene's germline CDR1 is PRHDT and CDR2 FYEKMQ (reference sequence). The CDR3 runs to 16 residues. The junction had 7 bases not matched to a gene; V was cut back by 5 bases and J by 1 base. The CDR3 sequence is CASSTGQGVGTDTQYF. The CDR3, as DNA: TGTGCCAGCAGCACGGGACAGGGCGTGGGCACAGATACGCAGTATTTT.

This chain joins TRBV24-1 and TRBJ1-2; possibly TRBD1 for D (5 bases). CDR1 and CDR2 (germline): KGHDR, SFDVKD. CDR3 length: 15 residues. Trimming took 3 bases from V and 3 from J, leaving 13 bases between them. The CDR3 sequence is CATSDHGPGDYGYTF. For the CDR3, the DNA is TGTGCCACCAGTGATCATGGACCGGGGGACTATGGCTACACCTTC.